This T cell receptor beta chain comes out of a study of identical twins (dated by TCRdb to the mid-2010s). Study-wide context: The study deep-sequenced TCR alpha and beta repertoires from monozygotic twins, unrelated adults of various ages and cord blood to test whether fetal clonotypes persist. To rule out contamination, replicate twin experiments were performed at different times with different library preparation protocols. Paper-wide results and their limitations: In monozygotic twins, recombination models systematically underestimated out-of-frame TCR alpha sharing, but the models matched the sharing seen between unrelated individuals. Because the same donors could not be followed over many years, the conclusions relied on cross-sectional statistical analysis. Compared with coincidental sharing between unrelated individuals, out-of-frame TCR alpha sequences shared between twins showed an excess of sequences with low generation probability. Abundant cord blood beta clonotypes had fewer insertions, young adult naive repertoires showed a similar but weaker trend, and memory repertoires showed no such trend. Invariant T cells such as MAIT and iNKT could partly confound zero-insertion analyses, although diverse VJ usage argued against such confounding for most clonotypes. The excess sharing between twins in beta out-of-frame sequences was weaker because fewer shared sequences reduced the signal-to-noise ratio.

The germline V gene encodes CDR1 SGHTA and CDR2 FQGNSA. Trimming at the junction amounts to 5 bases on V and 4 bases on J, and the germline ends lie 14 bases apart. Measured from the cysteine to the phenylalanine, the CDR3 is 14 residues long. Only CDR3 DNA is held: 42 bases, read in frame from base 1. Only healthy Caucasian donors were included. Three pairs of female monozygotic twins, all aged about 18 to 30 years, made up the twin cohort. Positive isolation kits from Invitrogen were used to isolate the CD4+ and CD8+ T cell populations. Preparation of the library involved 5' RACE. Sequencing instrument: Illumina HiSeq 2000. Template switching introduced a universal primer binding site; the final cDNA contained a unique molecular identifier, enabling accurate counting of TCR cDNA molecules. Specific primers in the conserved constant-segment region were used to synthesize first-strand cDNA for the TCR alpha and beta chains. Each cDNA library was double barcoded, with a SMART-Mk sample barcode plus Illumina barcodes, to control for contamination. Two successive PCR steps introduced TruSeq adapter sequences along with Illumina sample barcodes. Sequencing of the TCR alpha and beta cDNA libraries was done on the Illumina HiSeq platform using custom primers. As for the original processing: Unique molecular identifiers were extracted from raw reads with MiGEC, and CDR3 positions were determined with MiXCR. Recombination models were inferred per individual with the repgenHMM and IGoR tools using an EM algorithm. The analysis of shared clonotypes was done with the tcR package in R, with sharing normalized by the product of cloneset sizes. Out-of-frame nonproductive sequences were analyzed to study raw recombination free of thymic and clonal selection effects. TCRdb reprocessed the public reads (quality trimming at Q25 with fastp, clone calling with MiXCR) and kept in-frame beta chains. Rows merge per CDR3 protein into single entries with the most common DNA and genes. These V and J calls are TCRdb output, not the study's own analysis. The sample records about 190,000 distinct CDR3 sequences, roughly 15% of which are singletons. The ten largest clones represent 40% of the sample.

A note on this clonotype: The specificity of this receptor is unknown. Base quality data are lacking; no much larger clone is found one base away.

These data were likewise used in another study, on T cells expressing NK-cell markers. As that second paper reports: Fewer than ten donors provided sorted CD3+CD56+NKG2C+, CD3+CD56+NKG2C- and CD3+CD56-NKG2C+ T-cell subsets, whose TCR beta-chain repertoires were profiled. Among the eight sequenced donors, seven were HCMV-seropositive and one was HCMV-seronegative. In several experiments an anti-gammadeltaTCR antibody was added to restrict sorting to alphabetaTCR-expressing T cells. In 5 to 7 donors, the dominant CD3+CD56+NKG2C+ clonotypes ranked among the top 10 CD8+ clonotypes, making up roughly 1.0-8% of CD8+ T cells. Those dominant clonotypes were again the most abundant among CD3+CD56-NKG2C+ cells in a few donors, at about 28.3-65%. Whether the expanded NKG2C-expressing T cell clones were specific for HCMV antigens remained unclear. The study sequenced eight donors, all healthy volunteers chosen at random: three men and five women. To determine HCMV serostatus, a commercial ELISA kit was used to detect HCMV-specific IgG in serum. MIGEC was used to demultiplex reads and group the reads by UMI, and MiTCR was used to assemble and quantify clonotypes. To remove erroneous sequences, TCR cDNA sequences were retained only when supported by two or more reads. The tcR package was used for downstream repertoire analysis, and clonotypes were matched between fractions using CDR3 nucleotide sequence together with V segment. VDJmatch was used to annotate antigen specificity against VDJdb, with one amino acid substitution allowed in CDR3.

This chain is built from TRBV7-2 and TRBJ2-5, with TRBD1 perhaps the D gene, on 5 matching bases. This clonotype was obtained from a woman between 18 and 29 years old in good health. Material: CD8+ T cells sorted from blood. The DNA sequence is as follows: TGTGCCAGCAGCCAGATGGTGGGGCCAGAGACCCAGTACTTC. Translation gives CASSQMVGPETQYF.